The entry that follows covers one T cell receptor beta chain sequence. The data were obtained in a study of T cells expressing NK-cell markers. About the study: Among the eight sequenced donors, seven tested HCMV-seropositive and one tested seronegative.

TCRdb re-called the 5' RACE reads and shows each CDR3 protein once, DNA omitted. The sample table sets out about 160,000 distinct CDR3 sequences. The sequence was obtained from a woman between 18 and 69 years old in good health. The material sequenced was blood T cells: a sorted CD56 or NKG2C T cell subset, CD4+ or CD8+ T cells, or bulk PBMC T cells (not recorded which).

CDR3 loop: CASAQARGSGTDTQYF. The chain combines TRBV2 with TRBJ2-3; checking the TCRdb D call of TRBD1 is not possible without DNA. CDR1 and CDR2 (germline): SNHLY, FYNNEI. CDR3 length: 16 amino acids.